One sample yielded the 10 T cell receptor beta chains listed below, sequenced in a study of T cell repertoires in cytomegalovirus infection. No antigen has been identified for these receptors. TCRdb re-called the reads through MiXCR, storing one row per CDR3 protein. Among 650,000 to 850,000 distinct CDR3 sequences, 25% to 35% were seen once, and the ten largest hold approximately 14%. The specimen was cultured CD8+ T cells from PBMCs, collected from culture after CMV antigen stimulation. Every receptor here comes from a human donor in good health (CMV status not recorded). Some clones in this sample may be carry-over from other donors' samples.

This clonotype was observed a handful of times. The chain couples TRBV4-3 to TRBJ1-1; D remains ambiguous. The CDR3 spans 18 residues. Trimming removed 4 bases at V and 4 bases at J, with 25 bases between. Germline-derived CDR1 and CDR2 are LGHNA and YSLEER. DNA for the CDR3: TGCGCCAGCAGCCCAAAGATCCAGTCGGGCTTGCGGGGCACTGAAGCTTTCTTT. This sequence encodes CASSPKIQSGLRGTEAFF.

A word on this clonotype: A read error is possible here, since a much larger clone lies one base away. This chain connects TRBV2 to TRBJ2-3; possibly TRBD1 or TRBD2 for D (5 bases each). CDR3 length equals 12 residues. With 6 bases removed from V and 4 bases from J, the gap between germline ends came to 8 bases. The germline V gene encodes CDR1 SNHLY and CDR2 FYNNEI. This CDR3 reads CASRGDADTQYF. CDR3 DNA: TGTGCCAGCAGGGGGGATGCAGATACGCAGTATTTT.

The CDR3 nucleotides read TGTGCCAGCAGCTTGGGGGGGACAGATTACGAGCAGTACGTC. It is translated as CASSLGGTDYEQYV. The chain employs TRBV5-6 and TRBJ2-7, with TRBD1 matching 7 bases. The CDR3 runs 14 residues. After removal of 0 bases from V and 4 bases from J, the junction contained 4 bases not matched to a gene. CDR1 and CDR2 from the germline V gene are SGHDT and YYEEEE.

The sample holds a few counts of this clonotype. This chain connects TRBV28 to TRBJ2-5, with 8 positions matching TRBD1. The V gene end was trimmed by 0 bases and the J gene end by 5 bases; junction bases not matched to a gene: 14. Germline loops: CDR1 MDHEN, CDR2 SYDVKM. The CDR3 sequence is 18 residues long. For the CDR3, the DNA is TGTGCCAGCAGTTTATGGACCCGATTGGACAGGGTGGGGGAGACCCAGTACTTC. This encodes CASSLWTRLDRVGETQYF.

This clonotype was seen a handful of times. This chain uses TRBV6-5 with TRBJ1-5, with D possibly matching TRBD1 (6 bases). The V gene's germline CDR1 is MNHEY and CDR2 SVGAGI. This CDR3 region has 15 residues. V lost 6 bases and J 0 bases, leaving 12 bases between the germline ends. The CDR3 bases are TGTGCCAGCAGGGAGGGGGGGTATAGCAATCAGCCCCAGCATTTT. This encodes CASREGGYSNQPQHF.

The V gene is TRBV28, the J gene TRBJ1-1; TRBD1 might be the D (5 bases). Germline CDR1 MDHEN, CDR2 SYDVKM. The CDR3 length is 12 residues. Trimming cost V 3 bases and J 10 bases, with 12 bases left between them. CDR3 in DNA: TGTGCCAGCAGTTTTGGGGGTCCCGCAGCTTTCTTT. Encoded protein: CASSFGGPAAFF. Together with reference TRBV28 and TRBJ1-1, the CDR3 gives the full variable domain: DVKVTQSSRYLVKRTGEKVFLECVQDMDHENMFWYRQDPGLGLRLIYFSYDVKMKEKGDIPEGYSVSREKKERFSLILESASTNQTSMYLCASSFGGPAAFFGQGTRLTVV.

CDR3 sequence (DNA): TGTGCCAGCAGAAGGGCCTCGACGTCCTACGAGCAGTACGTC. Translated: CASRRASTSYEQYV. V is TRBV6-1 and J is TRBJ2-7; D is undetermined. The CDR3 has 14 amino acids. Germline CDR1 MNHNS, CDR2 SASEGT. V dropped 6 bases and J dropped 1 base, with 13 bases sitting between them.

The V and J genes are TRBV5-6 and TRBJ2-7, with a tentative D call TRBD2 (6 bases). Per germline, CDR1 SGHDT and CDR2 YYEEEE. V was trimmed by 4 bases and J by 2 bases, leaving 13 bases between them. The CDR3 has 14 residues. The CDR3 spells CASSHRGIAYEQYV. DNA of the CDR3: TGTGCCAGCAGCCACCGGGGGATAGCCTACGAGCAGTACGTC.

Many counts were recorded for this clonotype. The J gene is TRBJ1-4, the V gene TRBV5-1; a possible D gene is TRBD1 (5 bases). The CDR3 is 16 amino acids. In germline, CDR1 is SGHRS, CDR2 YFSETQ. The V and J ends lost 0 bases and 5 bases respectively, with 14 bases between them. The CDR3 protein is CASSLASGRENEKLFF. The CDR3 DNA reads TGCGCCAGCAGCTTGGCCTCCGGCAGGGAAAATGAAAAACTGTTTTTT.

The chain has TRBV19 and TRBJ2-1, with 12 nucleotides matching TRBD2. With V trimmed by 11 bases and J by 8 bases, 16 bases remained unmatched. This CDR3 region has 16 residues. Looked up from germline, CDR1 is LNHDA and CDR2 is SQIVND (reference sequence). The CDR3 protein is CACSGVLAGGLDEQFF. In DNA, the CDR3 is TGTGCCTGTTCCGGGGTGCTAGCGGGGGGGCTCGATGAGCAGTTCTTC.